This TCR beta chain comes out of a study of preoperative IRX-2 immunotherapy in early breast cancer. Stated treatment: preoperative locoregional IRX-2 cytokine immunotherapy. This phase Ib study tested locoregional IRX-2 cytokine immunotherapy given before surgery. Profiling relied on immunoSEQ multiplex PCR, and the TCRdb table lists in-frame clones only, not all of them. The sample yields around 57,000 clones, roughly 94% seen once. J lost 3 bases, V lost 2 bases, and 8 bases had no gene match. This CDR3 region has 16 residues. Germline assignment: CDR1 SEHNR and CDR2 FQNEAQ (reference sequence). This TCR came from a human donor with breast cancer. Sampling took place from a patient treated with IRX-2 immunotherapy. The chain has TRBV7-9 and TRBJ2-3; 7 bases line up with TRBD2. The CDR3 coding sequence is TGTGCCAGCAGCTTATCGGAGCTAGCGGTAACAGATACGCAGTATTTT. This translates into CASSLSELAVTDTQYF.